Presented here are 24 T cell receptor beta chains from one specimen sequenced in a study of blood T cell repertoires in COVID-19. Profiled with immunoSEQ multiplex PCR; TCRdb holds only in-frame clones, not every one. The table has 200,000 to 300,000 clones, 70% to 90% seen once. The sample comprised peripheral blood. These receptors were obtained from a woman in her thirties or forties with acute or convalescent COVID-19.

The chain has TRBV14 and TRBJ2-5; TRBD1 matches 7 bases. Germline assignment: CDR1 SGHDN and CDR2 FVKESK. Losses at the gene ends were 2 bases for V and 3 bases for J; bases not matched to a gene: 3. The CDR3 has 14 amino acids. The CDR3: CASSQWGTEETQYF. The CDR3 DNA reads as TGTGCCAGCAGCCAATGGGGGACAGAAGAGACCCAGTACTTC.

A single count supports this clone. The V gene is TRBV6-5, the J gene TRBJ2-7; D perhaps matches TRBD2 (6 bases). Germline lookup yields CDR1 MNHEY and CDR2 SVGAGI. V lost 0 bases and J 6 bases, leaving 12 bases between the germline ends. The CDR3 totals 14 residues. The CDR3 spells CASSYSRDSGEQYV. As DNA, the CDR3 is TGTGCCAGCAGTTACTCCCGGGACTCAGGCGAGCAGTACGTC.

The J gene is TRBJ2-3, the V gene TRBV19, with TRBD1 identical over 9 bases. Germline assignment: CDR1 LNHDA and CDR2 SQIVND (reference sequence). J lost 6 bases, V lost 4 bases, and 11 bases had no gene match. The CDR3 loop spans 16 amino acids. The CDR3 nucleotides read TGTGCCAGTAGTAGGGGTCGGGACAGGGTGATGGATACGCAGTATTTT. Its protein product is CASSRGRDRVMDTQYF.

V gene TRBV15 combines with J gene TRBJ1-1; TRBD1 might be the D (5 bases). CDR1 is LNHNV and CDR2 is YYDKDF in the germline V gene (reference sequence). V lost 0 bases and J lost 2, with 10 bases in between. The CDR3 runs to 15 residues. The CDR3 here is CATSRDGHLNTEAFF. The CDR3 coding sequence is TGTGCCACCAGCAGAGATGGACACCTAAACACTGAAGCTTTCTTT.

Here the CDR3 reads CATSREGGGKGYEKLFF. The CDR3 DNA sequence: TGTGCCACCAGCAGAGAAGGCGGGGGAAAGGGTTATGAAAAACTGTTTTTT. The chain recombines TRBV15 with TRBJ1-4; maybe TRBD1 (5 bases). Germline values: CDR1 LNHNV, CDR2 YYDKDF (reference sequence). Trimming cost V 0 bases and J 6 bases, with 17 bases left between them. The CDR3 contains 17 residues.

The V and J genes are TRBV19 and TRBJ1-3, with D perhaps matching TRBD1 (6 bases). V lost 4 bases, J lost 2 bases, and 12 bases lay in between. CDR1 is LNHDA and CDR2 is SQIVND in the germline V gene (reference sequence). The CDR3 has 15 residues. CDR3 coding DNA: TGTGCCAGTAGTAGACAGGCAGGGACTGGAAACACCATATATTTT. Amino acid sequence: CASSRQAGTGNTIYF.

V is TRBV7-8 and J is TRBJ2-2; possible D gene TRBD1, 5 bases. CDR3 size: 16 residues. With 5 bases removed from V and 4 bases from J, the gap between germline ends came to 17 bases. Germline V gene lookup returns CDR1 SGHVS and CDR2 FQNEAQ. The CDR3 DNA sequence: TGTGCCAGCAGCATAGGAAGACAGATTTCCACCGGGGAGCTGTTTTTT. Amino acids: CASSIGRQISTGELFF.

V is TRBV2 and J is TRBJ2-6; D may be TRBD1 (5 bases). Germline V CDR1 and CDR2: SNHLY, FYNNEI. With 0 bases removed from V and 2 bases from J, the gap between germline ends came to 17 bases. CDR3 length equals 19 residues. As DNA, the CDR3 is TGTGCCAGCAGTGAAGCGCGACAGATAATTAAAGCTGGGGCCAACGTCCTGACTTTC. Amino acid sequence: CASSEARQIIKAGANVLTF.

A single count supports this clone. This chain joins TRBV2 and TRBJ1-1; 7 positions agree with TRBD1. After removal of 2 bases from V and 5 bases from J, the junction contained 8 bases not matched to a gene. This CDR3 region has 15 residues. Germline V gene sequence: CDR1 SNHLY, CDR2 FYNNEI. The DNA for the CDR3 is TGTGCCAGCAGTGAAAGGACAGGACGTTGGACTGAAGCTTTCTTT. It yields the protein CASSERTGRWTEAFF.

This chain joins TRBV10-3 and TRBJ1-1, with D possibly being TRBD1 (5 bases). The germline V gene encodes CDR1 ENHRY and CDR2 SYGVKD. V was pared by 3 bases and J by 2 bases, with 10 bases between. CDR3 length: 14 amino acids. CDR3 bases: TGTGCCATCAGTGATCCAGGGAAAAACACTGAAGCTTTCTTT. It specifies CAISDPGKNTEAFF.

This clone has just one count. The V call is TRBV5-1, the J call TRBJ1-1; weak D call: TRBD1 (6 bases). Trimming pared 9 bases from V and 4 bases from J, leaving 19 bases between. Germline loops: CDR1 SGHRS, CDR2 YFSETQ. This CDR3 comprises 14 residues. CDR3 sequence: CANQPQGGSTEAFF. For the CDR3, the DNA is TGCGCCAACCAACCACAGGGCGGAAGCACTGAAGCTTTCTTT.

This clone was detected only once. The chain has TRBV27 and TRBJ2-1, with a tentative D call TRBD1 (6 bases). This CDR3 spans 16 amino acids. Trimming removed 2 bases from V and 0 bases from J, with 11 bases in between. Germline V gives CDR1 MNHEY, CDR2 SMNVEV (reference sequence). DNA of the CDR3: TGTGCCAGCAGTTTAGGTAGGGGGATCTCCTACAATGAGCAGTTCTTC. Its protein product is CASSLGRGISYNEQFF.

This clone is a singleton in its sample. The chain couples TRBV5-6 to TRBJ1-1; 8 bases map to TRBD1. Germline V gene sequence: CDR1 SGHDT, CDR2 YYEEEE. The CDR3 loop spans 16 amino acids. V trimming: 5 bases; J trimming: 4 bases; junction bases outside the gene matches: 13. CDR3: CASRLSIGQGVTEAFF. The CDR3 region has the DNA TGTGCCAGCAGACTATCAATTGGACAGGGAGTCACTGAAGCTTTCTTT.

This clone is a singleton in its sample. The rearrangement joins TRBV24-1 to TRBJ1-2; 7 nucleotides align to TRBD1. CDR1 KGHDR and CDR2 SFDVKD come from the germline V gene. This CDR3 region has 15 residues. V lost 4 bases to trimming and J lost 9 bases; unmatched junction nucleotides: 13. CDR3 DNA sequence: TGTGCCACCAGTGACCACTGGGACAGAACGTCAAGCTACACCTTC. Translating it yields CATSDHWDRTSSYTF.

The chain employs TRBV13 and TRBJ2-3, with 7 bases lining up with TRBD2. The CDR3 totals 13 residues. The trim removed 4 bases at V and 5 bases at J, leaving 3 bases unmatched. Germline V gives CDR1 PRHDT, CDR2 FYEKMQ (reference sequence). CDR3 sequence (DNA): TGTGCCAGCAGCTCCGGACTAGAAGATACGCAGTATTTT. Translating gives CASSSGLEDTQYF.

The chain has TRBV7-2 and TRBJ2-1, with 9 bases matching TRBD2. V lost 6 bases and J lost 5; bases outside the gene matches: 14. Germline V CDR1 and CDR2: SGHTA, FQGNSA. This CDR3 has 17 amino acids. CDR3 bases: TGTGCCAGCAGAGGGCTAGCGGGAAGCGAGGGGAACAATGAGCAGTTCTTC. Protein product: CASRGLAGSEGNNEQFF.

The chain recombines TRBV9 with TRBJ1-1; D may be TRBD1 (6 bases). Trimming removed 3 bases from V and 0 bases from J, with 15 bases in between. The CDR3 loop spans 16 amino acids. The V gene's germline CDR1 is SGDLS and CDR2 YYNGEE. The CDR3 nucleotides read TGTGCCAGCAGCGCCCACAGGGAGTTCATGAACACTGAAGCTTTCTTT. Protein product: CASSAHREFMNTEAFF.

The chain has TRBV10-3 and TRBJ2-2; the match to TRBD2 covers 12 bases. From germline, CDR1 is ENHRY and CDR2 SYGVKD. V gave up 7 bases and J gave up 2 bases; unmatched junction bases: 5. This CDR3 spans 16 amino acids. The CDR3 loop reads CAIKASGGENTGELFF. The CDR3 DNA reads as TGTGCCATCAAAGCTAGCGGGGGGGAAAACACCGGGGAGCTGTTTTTT.

V usage is TRBV7-2 and J usage is TRBJ1-2, with D tentatively TRBD1 (5 bases). The CDR3 has 14 residues. Germline loops: CDR1 SGHTA, CDR2 FQGNSA. V lost 2 bases and J lost 4, with 11 bases in between. The CDR3 spells CASSLNPQGYGYTF. The DNA of the CDR3 is TGTGCCAGCAGCTTAAACCCCCAGGGCTATGGCTACACCTTC.

The gene calls are TRBV7-9 and TRBJ1-1, with TRBD1 identical over 10 bases. The CDR3 sequence is 18 residues long. Germline V lookup: CDR1 SEHNR, CDR2 FQNEAQ (reference sequence). V was clipped by 5 bases and J by 5 bases; unmatched bases: 17. This CDR3 reads CASSAVTRDRGLLTEAFF. The CDR3 bases are TGTGCCAGCAGCGCGGTGACCCGGGACAGGGGTTTATTGACTGAAGCTTTCTTT.

The chain is built from TRBV7-3 and TRBJ2-1, with a possible D match to TRBD2 (6 bases). V lost 5 bases, J lost 4 bases, and 21 bases lay in between. The CDR3 has 17 amino acids. Germline V lookup: CDR1 SGHTA, CDR2 FQGTGA. This CDR3 reads CASSPAILAQTYNEQFF. CDR3 nucleotide sequence: TGTGCCAGCAGCCCAGCCATTCTAGCGCAAACGTACAATGAGCAGTTCTTC.

The chain couples TRBV18 to TRBJ2-5, with 9 bases that match TRBD1. From germline, CDR1 is KGHSH and CDR2 LQKENI. The CDR3 contains 15 residues. V was clipped by 2 bases and J by 7 bases; unmatched bases: 8. The CDR3: CASSPGTGTFGTQYF. CDR3 nucleotide sequence: TGTGCCAGCTCACCAGGGACAGGGACTTTTGGGACCCAGTACTTC.

This clone was seen only once. The rearrangement links TRBV3-1 (or the pseudogene TRBV3-2) to TRBJ2-3; possibly TRBD2 for D (6 bases). The germline V gene encodes CDR1 LGHDT and CDR2 YNNKEL (reference sequence). The V end lost 3 bases, the J end lost 3 bases, and 13 bases lay between the germline ends. The CDR3 consists of 15 residues. Here the CDR3 DNA reads TGTGCCAGCAGCCATATCGGGGGATGGACAGATACGCAGTATTTT. As protein: CASSHIGGWTDTQYF.

The chain uses TRBV30 and TRBJ2-7, with a weak D call TRBD1 (6 bases). Trimming took off 2 bases at V and 6 bases at J, with 11 bases between the two ends. CDR1 GTSNPN and CDR2 SVGIG come from the germline V gene (reference sequence). CDR3 size: 12 residues. DNA for the CDR3: TGTGCCTGGAGTCGATCAGGGGCCGAGCAGTACGTC. Amino acids: CAWSRSGAEQYV.